The 12 T cell receptor beta chains below all came from one sample that was sequenced in a study of T cell changes during pregnancy in multiple sclerosis. The data were produced by immunoSEQ multiplex PCR, yet TCRdb's version contains in-frame clones alone and is incomplete. The sample includes 35,000 to 40,000 clones, 88% of them seen just once. This specimen consisted of CD8+ T cells from peripheral blood mononuclear cells, obtained in the third trimester of pregnancy. The receptors come from a female donor with multiple sclerosis, enrolled in a pregnancy study.

The chain links TRBV4-1 to TRBJ2-3, with 8 bases aligning to TRBD2. This CDR3 has 15 residues. Germline CDR1 and CDR2: MGHRA and YSYEKL. V trimming: 9 bases; J trimming: 8 bases; junction bases outside the gene matches: 16. The CDR3 nucleotides read TGCGCCAGTTCCGGGGCTAGCGGGCTCTGGGGTACGCAGTATTTT. It yields the protein CASSGASGLWGTQYF.

V usage is TRBV5-4 and J usage is TRBJ2-7, with a possible D match to TRBD2 (6 bases). Germline V gives CDR1 SGHNT, CDR2 YYREEE (reference sequence). The CDR3 has 16 amino acids. Trimming shortened V by 5 bases and J by 6 bases, and 24 bases separated the two germline ends. In nucleotides, the CDR3 is TGTGCCAGCAGTTCCCCACCGGGACTCGTAGGTGTCGAGCAGTACTTC. It codes for CASSSPPGLVGVEQYF.

The chain couples TRBV30 to TRBJ2-7; 9 nucleotides match TRBD2. The germline gives CDR1 GTSNPN, CDR2 SVGIG (reference sequence). V lost 3 bases to trimming and J lost 2 bases; unmatched junction nucleotides: 5. CDR3 length: 14 residues. The CDR3 DNA reads as TGTGCCTGGAGAGCCGCGGGGGGGCCCTACGAGCAGTACTTC. It specifies CAWRAAGGPYEQYF.

The gene calls are TRBV27 and TRBJ2-2; D perhaps matches TRBD2 (5 bases). The CDR3 totals 13 residues. Germline lookup yields CDR1 MNHEY and CDR2 SMNVEV (reference sequence). Trimming left V 5 bases short and J 5 bases short, with 9 bases between. CDR3 region: CASSTPGTGELFF. The CDR3 DNA reads as TGTGCCAGCAGTACCCCGGGGACCGGGGAGCTGTTTTTT.

This rearrangement joins TRBV6-5 to TRBJ2-5; 12 bases match TRBD2. From germline, CDR1 is MNHEY and CDR2 SVGAGI. CDR3 length: 15 residues. J lost 1 base, V lost 6 bases, and 3 bases had no gene match. The CDR3 DNA sequence: TGTGCCAGCAGCGAGACTAGCGGGGGCCAAGAGACCCAGTACTTC. Its protein is CASSETSGGQETQYF.

The chain links TRBV19 to TRBJ1-1; D might be TRBD1 (6 bases). V dropped 3 bases and J dropped 1 base, with 12 bases sitting between them. This CDR3 has 15 residues. CDR1 and CDR2 (germline): LNHDA, SQIVND (reference sequence). This CDR3 is CASSMWPGANTEAFF. CDR3 nucleotide sequence: TGTGCCAGTAGTATGTGGCCAGGGGCGAACACTGAAGCTTTCTTT.

The chain joins TRBV27 to TRBJ1-6; D not resolved. Trimming stripped 5 bases from V and 7 bases from J, with 6 bases between. This CDR3 region has 12 residues. The germline V gene has CDR1 MNHEY and CDR2 SMNVEV (reference sequence). In DNA, the CDR3 is TGTGCCAGCAGTCCCCCGAATTCACCCCTCCACTTT. This gives the protein CASSPPNSPLHF.

J is TRBJ2-1 and V is TRBV7-9, with D maybe TRBD1 (6 bases). The CDR3 consists of 14 residues. The germline gives CDR1 SEHNR, CDR2 FQNEAQ (reference sequence). Between the trimmed V and J ends, which lost 4 bases and 9 bases, there was a span of 16 bases. CDR3 DNA: TGTGCCAGCAGCTCCACAGGGCCCCTTAGTGAGCAGTTCTTC. It specifies CASSSTGPLSEQFF.

The chain is built from TRBV13 and TRBJ2-7; 9 bases are shared with TRBD2. The germline CDR1 and CDR2 sequences are PRHDT and FYEKMQ (reference sequence). This CDR3 has 15 residues. V shed 0 bases, J shed 4 bases, and the junction held 4 bases outside the gene matches. DNA of the CDR3: TGTGCCAGCAGCTTAGGGCTAGCGGGGTCATACGAGCAGTACTTC. This codes for CASSLGLAGSYEQYF.

By proportion, this clone is medium-sized. The genes are TRBV19 and TRBJ1-1, with D possibly being TRBD1 (6 bases). The ends were cut back, 4 bases at V and 12 bases at J, with 27 bases in the middle. The CDR3 length is 16 residues. From germline, CDR1 is LNHDA and CDR2 SQIVND (reference sequence). Here the CDR3 reads CASSRSLAGGEFWTFF. CDR3 DNA: TGTGCCAGTAGTAGAAGTCTCGCGGGGGGCGAGTTCTGGACTTTCTTT.

The chain couples TRBV18 to TRBJ2-7; D perhaps matches TRBD1 (6 bases). V was clipped by 1 base and J by 4 bases, with 14 bases between them. From germline, CDR1 is KGHSH and CDR2 LQKENI. The CDR3 length is 15 residues. CDR3: CASSPQGGFDYEQYF. The CDR3 nucleotides are TGTGCCAGCTCACCACAAGGGGGTTTCGATTACGAGCAGTACTTC.

The chain joins TRBV18 to TRBJ1-5; D might be TRBD1 (5 bases). The CDR3 length is 17 residues. With 2 bases removed from V and 0 bases from J, the gap between germline ends came to 14 bases. The germline V gene encodes CDR1 KGHSH and CDR2 LQKENI. Written as DNA, the CDR3 is TGTGCCAGCTCACCAGGACCCGGGGGGTTTAGCAATCAGCCCCAGCATTTT. Protein sequence: CASSPGPGGFSNQPQHF.